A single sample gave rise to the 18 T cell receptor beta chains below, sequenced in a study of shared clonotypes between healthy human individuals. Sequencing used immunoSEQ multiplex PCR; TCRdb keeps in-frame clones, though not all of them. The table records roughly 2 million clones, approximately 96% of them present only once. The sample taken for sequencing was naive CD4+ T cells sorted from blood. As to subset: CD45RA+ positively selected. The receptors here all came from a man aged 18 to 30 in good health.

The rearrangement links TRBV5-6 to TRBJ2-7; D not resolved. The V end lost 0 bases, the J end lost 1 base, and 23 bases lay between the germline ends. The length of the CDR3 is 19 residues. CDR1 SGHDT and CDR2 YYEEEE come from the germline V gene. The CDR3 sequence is CASSLARTPRKDRSYEQYF. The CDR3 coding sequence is TGTGCCAGCAGCTTGGCACGGACCCCGAGGAAGGATAGATCCTACGAGCAGTACTTC.

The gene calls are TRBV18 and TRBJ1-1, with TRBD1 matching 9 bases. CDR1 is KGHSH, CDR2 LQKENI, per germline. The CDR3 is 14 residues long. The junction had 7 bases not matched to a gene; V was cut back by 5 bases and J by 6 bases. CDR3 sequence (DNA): TGTGCCAGCTCATCTACCGGGACAGGGCCTGAAGCTTTCTTT. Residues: CASSSTGTGPEAFF.

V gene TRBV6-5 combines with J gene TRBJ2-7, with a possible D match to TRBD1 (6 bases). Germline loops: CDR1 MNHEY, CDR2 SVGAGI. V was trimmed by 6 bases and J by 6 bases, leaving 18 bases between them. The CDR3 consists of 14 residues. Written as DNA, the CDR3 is TGTGCCAGCAGCCGGACGGCTCCAGGGGCCGAGCAGTACTTC. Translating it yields CASSRTAPGAEQYF.

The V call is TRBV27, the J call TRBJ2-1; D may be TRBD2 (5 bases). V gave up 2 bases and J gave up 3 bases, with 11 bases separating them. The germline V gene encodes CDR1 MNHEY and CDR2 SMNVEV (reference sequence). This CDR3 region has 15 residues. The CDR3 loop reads CASSLRTPSYNEQFF. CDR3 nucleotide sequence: TGTGCCAGCAGTTTACGGACTCCCAGCTACAATGAGCAGTTCTTC.

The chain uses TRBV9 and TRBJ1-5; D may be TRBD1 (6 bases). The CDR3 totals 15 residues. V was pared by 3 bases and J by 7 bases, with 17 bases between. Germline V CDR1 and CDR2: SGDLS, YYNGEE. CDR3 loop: CASSEAGGPGQPQHF. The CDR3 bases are TGTGCCAGCAGCGAGGCCGGGGGGCCTGGGCAGCCCCAGCATTTT. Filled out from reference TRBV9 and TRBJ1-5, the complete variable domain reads DSGVTQTPKHLITATGQRVTLRCSPRSGDLSVYWYQQSLDQGLQFLIQYYNGEERAKGNILERFSAQQFPDLHSELNLSSLELGDSALYFCASSEAGGPGQPQHFGDGTRLSIL.

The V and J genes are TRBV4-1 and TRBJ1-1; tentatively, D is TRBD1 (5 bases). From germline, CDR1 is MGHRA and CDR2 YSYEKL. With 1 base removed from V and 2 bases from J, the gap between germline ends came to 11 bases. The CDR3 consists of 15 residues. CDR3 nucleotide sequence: TGCGCCAGCAGCCAAGGTCAGGGAGGCAACACTGAAGCTTTCTTT. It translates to CASSQGQGGNTEAFF.

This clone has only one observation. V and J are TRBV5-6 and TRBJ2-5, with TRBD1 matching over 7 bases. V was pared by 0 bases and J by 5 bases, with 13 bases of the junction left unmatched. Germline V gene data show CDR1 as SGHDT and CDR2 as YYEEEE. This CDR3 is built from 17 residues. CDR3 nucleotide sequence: TGTGCCAGCAGCTTGGGGGGGACAGCTTTACGGAGGGAGACCCAGTACTTC. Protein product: CASSLGGTALRRETQYF.

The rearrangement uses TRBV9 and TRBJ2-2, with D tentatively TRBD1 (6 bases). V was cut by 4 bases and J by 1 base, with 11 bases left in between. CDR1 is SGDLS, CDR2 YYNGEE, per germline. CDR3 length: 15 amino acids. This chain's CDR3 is CASSPRGGNTGELFF. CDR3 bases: TGTGCCAGCAGCCCAAGAGGGGGGAACACCGGGGAGCTGTTTTTT.

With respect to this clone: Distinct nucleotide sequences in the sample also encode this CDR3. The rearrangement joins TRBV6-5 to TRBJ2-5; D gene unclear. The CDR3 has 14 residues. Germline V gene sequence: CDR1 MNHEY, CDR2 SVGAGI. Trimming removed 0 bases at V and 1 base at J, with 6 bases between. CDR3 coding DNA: TGTGCCAGCAGTTACTCAGGCTTCCAAGAGACCCAGTACTTC. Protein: CASSYSGFQETQYF.

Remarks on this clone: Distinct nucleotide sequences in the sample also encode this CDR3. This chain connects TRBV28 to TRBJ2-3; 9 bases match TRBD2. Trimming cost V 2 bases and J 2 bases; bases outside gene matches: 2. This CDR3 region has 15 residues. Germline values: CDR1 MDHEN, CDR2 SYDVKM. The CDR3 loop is CASSLAGGATDTQYF. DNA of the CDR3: TGTGCCAGCAGTTTAGCGGGAGGGGCCACAGATACGCAGTATTTT.

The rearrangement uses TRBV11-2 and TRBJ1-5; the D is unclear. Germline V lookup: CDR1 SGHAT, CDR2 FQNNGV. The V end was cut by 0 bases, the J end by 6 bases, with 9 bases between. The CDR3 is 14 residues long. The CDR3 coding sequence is TGTGCCAGCAGCTTAGAGGGTGAACTTCAGCCCCAGCATTTT. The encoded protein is CASSLEGELQPQHF.

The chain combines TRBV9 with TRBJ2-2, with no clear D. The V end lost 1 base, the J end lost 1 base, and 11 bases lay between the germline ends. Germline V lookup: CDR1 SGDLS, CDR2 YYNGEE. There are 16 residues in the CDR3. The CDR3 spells CASSVRGSMNTGELFF. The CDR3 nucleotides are TGTGCCAGCAGCGTAAGAGGTTCGATGAACACCGGGGAGCTGTTTTTT.

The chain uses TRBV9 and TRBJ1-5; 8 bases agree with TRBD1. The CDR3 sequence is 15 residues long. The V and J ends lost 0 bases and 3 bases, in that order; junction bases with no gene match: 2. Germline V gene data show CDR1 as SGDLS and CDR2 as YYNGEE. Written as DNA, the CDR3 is TGTGCCAGCAGCGTAGGGGGACAGGCCAATCAGCCCCAGCATTTT. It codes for CASSVGGQANQPQHF. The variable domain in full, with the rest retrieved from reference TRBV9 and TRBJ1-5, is DSGVTQTPKHLITATGQRVTLRCSPRSGDLSVYWYQQSLDQGLQFLIQYYNGEERAKGNILERFSAQQFPDLHSELNLSSLELGDSALYFCASSVGGQANQPQHFGDGTRLSIL.

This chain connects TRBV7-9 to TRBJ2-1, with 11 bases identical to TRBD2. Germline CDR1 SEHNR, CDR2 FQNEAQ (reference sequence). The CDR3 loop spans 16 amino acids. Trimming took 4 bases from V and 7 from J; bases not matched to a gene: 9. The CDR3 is CASSSELAGAGNEQFF. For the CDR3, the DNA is TGTGCCAGCAGCTCGGAACTAGCGGGGGCGGGGAATGAGCAGTTCTTC.

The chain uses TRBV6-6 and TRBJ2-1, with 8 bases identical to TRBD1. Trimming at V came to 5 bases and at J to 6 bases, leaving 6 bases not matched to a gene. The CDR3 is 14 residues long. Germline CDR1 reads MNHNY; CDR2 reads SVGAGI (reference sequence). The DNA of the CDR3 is TGTGCCAGCAGTCCGAATACAGGGGGCAATGAGCAGTTCTTC. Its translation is CASSPNTGGNEQFF.

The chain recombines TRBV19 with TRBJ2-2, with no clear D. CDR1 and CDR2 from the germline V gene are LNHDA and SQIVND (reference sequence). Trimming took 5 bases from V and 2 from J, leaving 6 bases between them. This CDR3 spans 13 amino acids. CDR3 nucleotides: TGTGCCAGTAGTTGGCAAAACACCGGGGAGCTGTTTTTT. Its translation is CASSWQNTGELFF.

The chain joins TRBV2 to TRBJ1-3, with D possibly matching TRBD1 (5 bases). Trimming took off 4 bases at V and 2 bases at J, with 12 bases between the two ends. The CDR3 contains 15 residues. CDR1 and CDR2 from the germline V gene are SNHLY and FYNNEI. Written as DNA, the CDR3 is TGTGCCAGCAGTGGTGGGGGAGGGCCTGGAAACACCATATATTTT. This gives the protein CASSGGGGPGNTIYF.

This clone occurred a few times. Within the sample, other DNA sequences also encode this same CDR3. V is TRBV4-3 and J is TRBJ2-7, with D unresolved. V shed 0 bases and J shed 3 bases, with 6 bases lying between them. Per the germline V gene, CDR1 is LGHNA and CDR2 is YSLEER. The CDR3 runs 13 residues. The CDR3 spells CASSQEVGYEQYF. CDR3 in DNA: TGCGCCAGCAGCCAAGAGGTTGGCTACGAGCAGTACTTC.